The present T cell receptor (beta chain) was sequenced within a study of blood T cell repertoires in COVID-19. Study-level information: Acute and convalescent COVID-19 specimens originated in the United States, Italy and Spain.

Assay used: immunoSEQ multiplex PCR; TCRdb lists only in-frame clones, some missing. The table lists around 200,000 clones, around 83% of them singletons. With 4 bases clipped from V and 3 bases from J, the junction kept 13 bases outside the gene matches. This CDR3 comprises 18 residues. CDR1 and CDR2 from the germline V gene are SGHTA and FQGNSA. The material sequenced was peripheral blood. The TCR was taken from a man aged 50 to 60 with active or convalescent COVID-19. This chain connects TRBV7-2 to TRBJ2-7, with 12 bases aligning to TRBD2. The CDR3 region has the DNA TGTGCCAGCAGCTCCACGTACCAACTAGCGGGAGGACACTACGAGCAGTACTTC. Translated, it gives CASSSTYQLAGGHYEQYF. Looking up the rest from reference TRBV7-2 and TRBJ2-7 gives the full variable domain: GAGVSQSPSNKVTEKGKDVELRCDPISGHTALYWYRQSLGQGLEFLIYFQGNSAPDKSGLPSDRFSAERTGGSVSTLTIQRTQQEDSAVYLCASSSTYQLAGGHYEQYFGPGTRLTVT.